What follows describes a single T cell receptor (beta chain). Authors' analysis steps: It was from reference gene primer amplification that nucleated cell counts were estimated. Profiling relied on immunoSEQ multiplex PCR, and the TCRdb table lists in-frame clones only, not all of them. That table supplies the V and J calls and clone size; D and trimming were determined from the DNA. This table holds over 250,000 clones, approximately 80% found once. The V gene lost 4 bases and the J gene lost 2 bases, with 9 bases spanning the gap. The CDR3 is 14 residues long. Per germline, CDR1 GTSNPN and CDR2 SVGIG (reference sequence). These data belong to a study of blood T cell repertoires in COVID-19. Participants were aged roughly 18 to 90 years, lived in 24 US areas, and enrolled virtually. Participants were placed into cohorts based on the clinical history they reported.

The chain uses TRBV30 and TRBJ2-6; D might be TRBD1 (6 bases). The sequence came from a man aged 35 to 55 who had been exposed to COVID-19. The sample taken for sequencing was PBMCs or T cells enriched from blood (not recorded which). CDR3: CAWTQGAGANVLTF. In nucleotides, the CDR3 is TGTGCCTGGACACAGGGAGCTGGGGCCAACGTCCTGACTTTC.